The clone carrying this T cell receptor (beta chain) was counted a few times. This record comes from a study of blood T cell repertoires in COVID-19. About the research overall: The samples span acute and convalescent COVID-19 from the United States, Italy and Spain.

Trimming took 2 bases from V and 6 from J; bases not matched to a gene: 6. This CDR3 is built from 14 residues. In germline, CDR1 is SGHTS, CDR2 YDEGEE. Profiling relied on immunoSEQ multiplex PCR, and the TCRdb table lists in-frame clones only, not all of them. The data contain under 90,000 clones, around 75% of them seen just once; the ten biggest clones take up about 17%. J is TRBJ2-7 and V is TRBV5-8; TRBD1 aligns across 9 bases. Sequencing was done on a sample of peripheral blood. The clonotype was recovered from a woman over 75 with active or convalescent COVID-19. The DNA for the CDR3 is TGTGCCAGCAGCTTCAAGGACAGGGGCCGCGAGCAGTACTTC. Encoded protein: CASSFKDRGREQYF.